This T cell receptor (beta chain) was identified during a study of PD-L1 blockade in urothelial cancer. Into every PCR, synthetic TCR analog templates were spiked. Data came from immunoSEQ multiplex PCR; TCRdb stores just in-frame clones and leaves some out. The sample lists about 51,000 clones, approximately 84% occurring once. Per the germline V gene, CDR1 is SSHAT and CDR2 is FNYEAQ (reference sequence). The CDR3 is 15 residues long. As concerns this clone: One end of the junction varies from germline; a read error may be responsible.

The receptor's source is a man in his 60s with urothelial cancer. The V and J genes are TRBV7-7 and TRBJ2-1; 9 positions agree with TRBD2. The material was PBMCs, obtained around atezolizumab (anti-PD-L1) treatment. In DNA form, the CDR3 reads TGTGCTAGCAGCCGTAGCGGGAGCTCCTACAATGAGCAGTTCTTC. This sequence encodes CASSRSGSSYNEQFF.